The 27 T cell receptor beta chains listed next were all sequenced from one sample in a study of OX40 agonist ivuxolimab in advanced cancers. Some clones are missing from TCRdb's copy, which holds only in-frame ones; the method was immunoSEQ multiplex PCR. Of just under 75,000 clones in the sample, 92% were seen once. Sequenced material: CD4+ or CD8+ T cells sorted from blood, taken in a trial of the OX40 agonist ivuxolimab. All receptors come from an adult with an advanced solid tumor such as melanoma, head and neck, liver or kidney cancer.

This clone was observed a single time. CDR3 nucleotide sequence: TGTGCCAGCAGCTCCCTCGGGACATCGAACACCGGGGAGCTGTTTTTT. It specifies CASSSLGTSNTGELFF. J is TRBJ2-2 and V is TRBV7-6; TRBD1 is a possible D gene (6 bases). This CDR3 spans 16 amino acids. Germline V gene sequence: CDR1 SGHVS, CDR2 FNYEAQ. The V gene lost 4 bases and the J gene lost 0 bases, with 12 bases spanning the gap.

The J gene is TRBJ1-1, the V gene TRBV10-2; possible D gene TRBD1, 6 bases. Germline V lookup: CDR1 WSHSY, CDR2 SAAADI. The V end was cut by 3 bases, the J end by 0 bases, with 11 bases between. The CDR3 sequence is 15 residues long. CDR3 coding DNA: TGCGCCAGCAGTGATACAGGGCTGGTGAACACTGAAGCTTTCTTT. Protein: CASSDTGLVNTEAFF.

DNA for the CDR3: TGTGCCAGCAGCTGGGGACAGGGGAACACTGAAGCTTTCTTT. Encoded protein: CASSWGQGNTEAFF. This chain joins TRBV5-8 and TRBJ1-1; 9 bases agree with TRBD1. CDR3 length: 14 amino acids. Germline loops: CDR1 SGHTS, CDR2 YDEGEE. V gave up 3 bases and J gave up 1 base; unmatched junction bases: 1.

V usage is TRBV6-1 and J usage is TRBJ2-6; D may be TRBD2 (5 bases). CDR1 is MNHNS and CDR2 is SASEGT in the germline V gene. The CDR3 totals 15 residues. With 6 bases removed from V and 0 bases from J, the gap between germline ends came to 9 bases. CDR3 nucleotides: TGTGCCAGCAGCGGACTGCCCTCTGGGGCCAACGTCCTGACTTTC. Protein sequence: CASSGLPSGANVLTF.

This clone showed up just once. The CDR3, as DNA: TGTGCCAGCTCACTCGGACAGGGAAATAATGAAAAACTGTTTTTT. It yields the protein CASSLGQGNNEKLFF. This rearrangement joins TRBV18 to TRBJ1-4; 8 bases line up with TRBD1. There are 15 residues in the CDR3. In germline, CDR1 is KGHSH, CDR2 LQKENI. V was pared by 4 bases and J by 4 bases, with 5 bases of the junction left unmatched.

The chain combines TRBV5-1 with TRBJ2-2, with 8 bases matching TRBD2. Germline V gene sequence: CDR1 SGHRS, CDR2 YFSETQ. J lost 7 bases, V lost 7 bases, and 21 bases had no gene match. The CDR3 is made up of 18 amino acids. CDR3 loop: CASLPYDSGGSEVGELFF. CDR3 sequence (DNA): TGCGCCAGCCTGCCGTACGACAGCGGGGGCTCGGAGGTCGGGGAGCTGTTTTTT.

CDR3 residues: CASSIIGLSGSSGANVLTF. CDR3 nucleotides: TGTGCCAGTAGTATAATAGGGTTGAGCGGGAGCTCTGGGGCCAACGTCCTGACTTTC. The chain links TRBV19 to TRBJ2-6; 8 bases match TRBD2. J gave up 0 bases and V 2 bases, and 9 bases lay outside the gene matches. Germline CDR1 LNHDA, CDR2 SQIVND (reference sequence). This CDR3 is 19 amino acids long. The full variable domain, in which reference TRBV19 and TRBJ2-6 provide the parts outside the CDR3, is DGGITQSPKYLFRKEGQNVTLSCEQNLNHDAMYWYRQDPGQGLRLIYYSQIVNDFQKGDIAEGYSVSREKKESFPLTVTSAQKNPTAFYLCASSIIGLSGSSGANVLTFGAGSRLTVL.

This chain links TRBV7-2 with TRBJ1-1; D not certain. There are 13 residues in the CDR3. Germline assignment: CDR1 SGHTA and CDR2 FQGNSA. The germline V and J ends were trimmed by 3 bases and 6 bases, with 11 bases remaining between them. CDR3 sequence reads: CASSFGGFAEAFF. The CDR3 nucleotides are TGTGCCAGCAGCTTCGGTGGGTTCGCTGAAGCTTTCTTT. The full variable domain, its missing parts supplied by reference TRBV7-2 and TRBJ1-1, is GAGVSQSPSNKVTEKGKDVELRCDPISGHTALYWYRQSLGQGLEFLIYFQGNSAPDKSGLPSDRFSAERTGGSVSTLTIQRTQQEDSAVYLCASSFGGFAEAFFGQGTRLTVV.

The rearrangement joins TRBV18 to TRBJ2-5; D call uncertain. The CDR3 sequence is 14 residues long. From germline, CDR1 is KGHSH and CDR2 LQKENI. V gave up 3 bases and J gave up 3 bases, with 11 bases separating them. The CDR3 coding sequence is TGTGCCAGCTCACCCCCGGACGGCGAAGAGACCCAGTACTTC. Protein sequence: CASSPPDGEETQYF.

The gene calls are TRBV9 and TRBJ1-3; no firm D call. This CDR3 has 13 residues. The germline V gene has CDR1 SGDLS and CDR2 YYNGEE. V lost 0 bases and J lost 4, with 5 bases in between. The CDR3 region is CASSVVPGNTIYF. The CDR3, as DNA: TGTGCCAGCAGCGTAGTTCCGGGAAACACCATATATTTT.

This chain links TRBV7-9 with TRBJ1-1; possible D gene TRBD1, 5 bases. V gave up 4 bases and J gave up 3 bases, with 15 bases separating them. The CDR3 length is 15 residues. Germline V gene sequence: CDR1 SEHNR, CDR2 FQNEAQ (reference sequence). CDR3 amino acids: CASSSGTQDHTEAFF. The CDR3 region has the DNA TGTGCCAGCAGCTCCGGGACGCAGGACCACACTGAAGCTTTCTTT.

The J gene is TRBJ1-2, the V gene TRBV6-1; 8 bases line up with TRBD1. CDR1 MNHNS and CDR2 SASEGT come from the germline V gene. This CDR3 is 15 amino acids long. Trimming cost V 8 bases and J 4 bases; bases outside gene matches: 12. Here the CDR3 reads CASWERTGRPYGYTF. CDR3 nucleotides: TGTGCCAGCTGGGAAAGGACAGGGAGGCCCTATGGCTACACCTTC.

The CDR3 sequence is CASSSGLQNTEAFF. DNA of the CDR3: TGTGCCAGCAGCTCGGGACTCCAGAACACTGAAGCTTTCTTT. This rearrangement joins TRBV7-9 to TRBJ1-1; weak D call: TRBD1 (5 bases). The V end was cut by 4 bases, the J end by 1 base, with 10 bases between. There are 14 residues in the CDR3. Germline CDR1 is SEHNR and CDR2 is FQNEAQ (reference sequence).

The chain joins TRBV10-3 to TRBJ1-1, with D possibly TRBD1 on 5 matching bases. The V end was cut by 7 bases, the J end by 3 bases, with 18 bases between. CDR1 is ENHRY, CDR2 SYGVKD, per germline. The CDR3 has 15 amino acids. The CDR3 DNA sequence: TGTGCCATCATGGGGGGAATAGGTACAGACACTGAAGCTTTCTTT. It codes for CAIMGGIGTDTEAFF.

The chain uses TRBV5-1 and TRBJ2-7, with 7 bases lining up with TRBD1. The CDR3 length is 16 residues. V was pared by 4 bases and J by 3 bases, with 13 bases of the junction left unmatched. The germline V gene encodes CDR1 SGHRS and CDR2 YFSETQ. Here the CDR3 reads CASSSDPGGVIYEQYF. The CDR3 DNA reads as TGCGCCAGCAGCAGCGATCCAGGGGGAGTGATCTACGAGCAGTACTTC.

This chain uses TRBV2 with TRBJ1-2; unclear D gene. The CDR3 covers 13 residues. The germline V gene encodes CDR1 SNHLY and CDR2 FYNNEI. V shed 9 bases and J shed 6 bases, with 17 bases lying between them. The CDR3 DNA follows: TGTGCCAGTACAGTTCACCAAGACAATGGCTACACCTTC. This sequence encodes CASTVHQDNGYTF.

V gene TRBV19 combines with J gene TRBJ1-5, with D unclear. The CDR3 runs to 16 residues. V lost 1 base and J lost 0, with 10 bases in between. Germline CDR1 is LNHDA and CDR2 is SQIVND (reference sequence). This chain's CDR3 is CASSIGGSYSNQPQHF. CDR3 nucleotides: TGTGCCAGTAGTATAGGGGGAAGTTATAGCAATCAGCCCCAGCATTTT.

J is TRBJ1-6 and V is TRBV6-5; no definite D call. In germline, CDR1 is MNHEY, CDR2 SVGAGI. The CDR3 extends over 14 amino acids. Deletions cut 3 bases from V and 7 bases from J, with 10 bases between. The CDR3 DNA is TGTGCCAGCAGTTATTTTGAGGGAAATTCACCCCTCCACTTT. Translation gives CASSYFEGNSPLHF.

CDR3 region: CASSNINPRDTQYF. The CDR3 region has the DNA TGTGCCAGCAGCAACATAAATCCCCGGGATACGCAGTATTTT. V is TRBV5-4 and J is TRBJ2-3; D unclear. The CDR3 length is 14 residues. CDR1 SGHNT and CDR2 YYREEE come from the germline V gene (reference sequence). Between the trimmed V and J ends, which lost 4 bases and 6 bases, there was a span of 15 bases.

V is TRBV5-4 and J is TRBJ2-3; 12 nucleotides align to TRBD1. Germline V gene data show CDR1 as SGHNT and CDR2 as YYREEE (reference sequence). V gave up 5 bases and J gave up 3 bases; unmatched junction bases: 13. This CDR3 region has 18 residues. CDR3 DNA sequence: TGTGCCAGCAGTTCCGGGACAGGGGGCCAATGGCGGACAGATACGCAGTATTTT. Translation gives CASSSGTGGQWRTDTQYF.

V and J are TRBV27 and TRBJ1-3; D remains unclear. Per the germline V gene, CDR1 is MNHEY and CDR2 is SMNVEV (reference sequence). The CDR3 is made up of 15 amino acids. V dropped 6 bases and J dropped 0 bases, with 12 bases sitting between them. CDR3 DNA sequence: TGTGCCAGCAGAAGGACCGAAAGCTCTGGAAACACCATATATTTT. This sequence encodes CASRRTESSGNTIYF.

This chain connects TRBV19 to TRBJ2-3; 8 positions match TRBD2. CDR3 length: 16 amino acids. Looked up from germline, CDR1 is LNHDA and CDR2 is SQIVND (reference sequence). The V and J ends lost 4 bases and 1 base, in that order; junction bases with no gene match: 7. The CDR3 region has the DNA TGTGCCAGTAGTAAATCAACGACTAGCGGCACAGATACGCAGTATTTT. Amino acid sequence: CASSKSTTSGTDTQYF.

V gene TRBV19 combines with J gene TRBJ2-7; a possible D gene is TRBD1 (6 bases). CDR3 length: 13 amino acids. Germline assignment: CDR1 LNHDA and CDR2 SQIVND (reference sequence). V lost 5 bases, J lost 4 bases, and 12 bases lay in between. This chain's CDR3 is CASSQDSYYEQYF. The CDR3 DNA reads TGTGCCAGTAGTCAGGACAGTTATTACGAGCAGTACTTC.

A word on this clone: Compared with germline, one end of the junction differs, possibly owing to a read error. The chain uses TRBV11-2 and TRBJ1-1; D is uncertain. The CDR3 contains 12 residues. CDR1 and CDR2 (germline): SGHAT, FQNNGV. As DNA, the CDR3 is TGTGCCAGCAGCTTCGTACGTCATGAAACTTTCTTT. It codes for CASSFVRHETFF.

The chain carries TRBV5-6 and TRBJ1-2; TRBD1 is a possible D gene (5 bases). Germline V gives CDR1 SGHDT, CDR2 YYEEEE. CDR3 length equals 14 residues. Trimming pared 2 bases from V and 4 bases from J, leaving 12 bases between. CDR3 sequence reads: CASSLITGPYGYTF. CDR3 in DNA: TGTGCCAGCAGCTTAATTACAGGTCCCTATGGCTACACCTTC.

The J gene is TRBJ2-3, the V gene TRBV14; 14 bases agree with TRBD2. The CDR3 is 16 amino acids. Unmatched junction bases numbered 5, after V lost 4 bases and J lost 5 bases. Germline CDR1 is SGHDN and CDR2 is FVKESK. CDR3 nucleotides: TGTGCCAGCAGCCGACTAGCGGGAGGGCCAGGAGATACGCAGTATTTT. It encodes CASSRLAGGPGDTQYF.

This chain uses TRBV6-6 with TRBJ1-1, with a weak D call TRBD1 (6 bases). The CDR3 loop spans 13 amino acids. V lost 10 bases, J lost 5 bases, and 17 bases lay in between. CDR1 is MNHNY, CDR2 SVGAGI, per germline (reference sequence). CDR3 region: CAIEQGLGTEAFF. The DNA for the CDR3 is TGTGCCATCGAACAGGGCCTGGGGACTGAAGCTTTCTTT.